The source of this T cell receptor beta chain is a study of blood T cell repertoires in COVID-19. Clones were sequenced by immunoSEQ multiplex PCR, and TCRdb holds only the in-frame ones, with some missing. The sample yields fewer than 200,000 clones, roughly 80% seen once. With 1 base removed from V and 6 bases from J, the gap between germline ends came to 10 bases. Germline CDR1 reads SGHTA; CDR2 reads FQGTGA. The CDR3 has 14 residues. The genes are TRBV7-3 and TRBJ1-3, with D perhaps TRBD1 (5 bases). This TCR was recovered from a man aged 60-69 years with acute or convalescent COVID-19. Sequencing input: peripheral blood. CDR3 sequence: CASSLRGLENTIYF. In DNA, the CDR3 is TGTGCCAGCAGCTTAAGGGGACTTGAAAACACCATATATTTT.